This T cell receptor beta chain originates from a study of beta chain features in type 1 diabetes. The authors sorted CD4+ naive, central memory, regulatory and stem cell-like memory cells via CD45RO/CCR7/CD25/CD127/CD95/CD27. This clone was seen many times. The sequenced template was cDNA made from the entire isolated RNA. Sequenced by immunoSEQ multiplex PCR; TCRdb stores in-frame clones only, minus some. The sample has more than 130,000 clones; 6.9% are singletons. Sequencing was performed on central memory CD4+ T cells from blood. This clonotype was sampled from a woman aged 25 to 39 in good health.

The CDR3 nucleotides are TGTGCCACCAGCATAGACAGGGGGCGATCGAAGACCCAGTACTTC. Residues: CATSIDRGRSKTQYF. This chain uses TRBV15 with TRBJ2-5; 10 nucleotides align to TRBD1. Germline V gene data show CDR1 as LNHNV and CDR2 as YYDKDF (reference sequence). The CDR3 extends over 15 amino acids. V shed 4 bases, J shed 6 bases, and the junction held 8 bases outside the gene matches. The variable domain in full, completed from reference TRBV15 and TRBJ2-5, reads DAMVIQNPRYQVTQFGKPVTLSCSQTLNHNVMYWYQQKSSQAPKLLFHYYDKDFNNEADTPDNFQSRRPNTSFCFLDIRSPGLGDTAMYLCATSIDRGRSKTQYFGPGTRLLVL.